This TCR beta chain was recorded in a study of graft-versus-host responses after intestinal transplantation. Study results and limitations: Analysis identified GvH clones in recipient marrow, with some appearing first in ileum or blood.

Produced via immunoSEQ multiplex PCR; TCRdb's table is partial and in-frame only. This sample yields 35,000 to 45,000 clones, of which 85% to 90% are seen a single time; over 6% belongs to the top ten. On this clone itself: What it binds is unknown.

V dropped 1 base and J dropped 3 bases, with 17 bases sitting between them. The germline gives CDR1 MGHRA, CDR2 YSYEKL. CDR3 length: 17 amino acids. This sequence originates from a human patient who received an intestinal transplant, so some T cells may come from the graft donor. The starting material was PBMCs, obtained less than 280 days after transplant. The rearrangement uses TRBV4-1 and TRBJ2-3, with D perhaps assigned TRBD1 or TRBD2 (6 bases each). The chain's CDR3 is CASSQVGGFFSTDTQYF. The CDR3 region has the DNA TGCGCCAGCAGCCAAGTGGGGGGCTTTTTCTCAACAGATACGCAGTATTTT.